This T cell receptor (beta chain) originates from a study of post-analysis software for immune sequencing data (dated by TCRdb to between 2014 and 2016). With respect to the entire study: Relapsing-remitting, secondary progressive and progressive-relapsing multiple sclerosis were recorded as disease courses, and subtype annotation was lacking for some patients. The patient repertoires were compared against about a dozen previously published healthy control repertoires obtained from donors aged 6 to 25 years. A subset of samples was prepared in parallel using single-end sample barcoding, then pooled and co-amplified after Illumina adapter ligation.

What the work shows at the level of the full study, not this receptor alone: Significantly higher frequencies in patients than in controls were found for a handful of TRBV segments, including TRBV5-6, TRBV5-1 and TRBV20-1. Significantly lower normalized Chao1 diversity was found in multiple sclerosis patients than in controls, suggesting substantial peripheral T-cell clonal expansion. The multiple sclerosis patient group was slightly younger than the control group. Direct clustering with F measure showed strong co-clustering of samples prepared in the same batch, prompting a batch-effect correction.

The junction carries 15 bases between V and J, which are trimmed by 1 base and 8 bases respectively. Its CDR3 holds 14 amino acids, cysteine through phenylalanine. Only the CDR3 region is kept as DNA, spanning 42 bases read in frame from base 1. The germline V gene specifies SQVTM as CDR1 and ANQGSEA as CDR2. The table lists this clonotype with a few counts. There is no known antigen for this receptor. No much larger clonotype is one base removed from it; base qualities were not supplied. TCR beta repertoires were profiled from peripheral blood of approximately 13 young patients with multiple sclerosis to demonstrate the VDJtools post-analysis software. The patients with multiple sclerosis were children and adolescents between about 6 and 16 years of age. The protocol used for the library was PCR. The sequencing machine was an Illumina HiSeq 2500. Unique molecular identifiers were incorporated into TCR beta cDNA libraries to reduce PCR and sequencing biases. About 500,000 cDNA molecules were obtained for every 1 to 10 million input T cells, so each molecule roughly corresponded to one T cell. Patient libraries were prepared and sequenced with the same protocol used for the earlier healthy control dataset. Within a given batch, samples were prepared together, multiplexed and sequenced on the same HiSeq lane. In the authors' own workflow: Raw barcoded reads were processed with MIGEC, and single-read molecular identifier groups were discarded before consensus assembly and CDR3 extraction. Clonotype tables were post-analysed with VDJtools, and diversity was normalized by down-sampling all datasets to the smallest sample size. Repertoire overlap clustering matched CDR3 amino acid but not nucleotide sequences to correct batch-related cross-sample contamination. Starting from the raw public reads, TCRdb applied fastp trimming at Q25, assembled clones with MiXCR and retained in-frame beta chains. Rows are unified per CDR3 protein, each entry keeping the most common DNA and genes. The V and J calls and clone size are TCRdb's, not the authors'. This sample is represented by 650,000 to 850,000 distinct CDR3 sequences; more than 45% of them were singletons. 4.9% of the sample belongs to the ten largest clones.

This receptor chain uses TRBV29-1 and TRBJ2-1; the D gene assignment is perhaps TRBD1 or TRBD2, with each matching 6 bases. The TCR was taken from a girl between 10 and 17 years old with multiple sclerosis. Sequenced: blood. The DNA reads as follows: TGCAGCGTTGAAGGGGGGGCTAGTGAATATGAGCAGTTCTTC. It translates as CSVEGGASEYEQFF.